Reported below is one T cell receptor beta chain. This clonotype was picked up many times. Its recognized antigen is unknown. One base away there is no much larger clone; base qualities are not given. V sheds 1 base and J sheds 3 bases, leaving 12 bases between their ends. Spanning cysteine to phenylalanine, the CDR3 consists of 15 amino acids. The entry retains the CDR3 DNA only, 45 bases that are in frame from base 1. According to the germline V gene, CDR1 reads MNHEY and CDR2 reads SVGAGI. Amplification of TCR beta CDR3 regions was carried out from RNA transcripts. The TCR CDR3 was subjected to a first round of RT-PCR using the HTBI primer set and the Qiagen OneStep RT-PCR kit. Libraries were constructed in a second round of multiplex PCR, after which size selection and purification were carried out. Libraries were sequenced paired-end with 100 bp reads on an Illumina HiSeq2000. From the authors' description of their analysis: SOAPnuke was used to process the raw data, throwing out any read that contained adapters or uncalled bases, had a mean Phred below 15, or lacked an exact constant-primer or identifier match. COPE v1.2.5 was used to merge the high-quality paired reads, and each unique nucleotide sequence was defined as a clonotype. MiTCR v1.1 was used to align clonotypes to the IMGT TRBV, TRBD and TRBJ reference segments. Analysis was restricted to V-J combinations with a frequency above 0.0001, which covered over 98% of repertoires. A TCS score was defined as the ratio between F50 (clonal expansion) and ExV (chaos), using BLOSUM62-based TCRdist between CDR3 peptides within each V-J. Welch's t-statistics and random forest reduced 514 V-J features to around 14, which were used in a naive Bayes classifier (R e1071). TCRdb reworked the public reads: Q25 trimming with fastp, MiXCR clone assembly, productive beta chains retained. Rows are unified per CDR3 protein, each entry keeping the most common DNA and genes. TCRdb, not the authors, supplied the V and J calls. The sample yields hundreds of thousands of distinct CDR3 sequences; 15% to 20% were counted once. The biggest ten clones account for roughly 44% of the sample.

The data originate from a study of T cells in Graves' hyperthyroidism and ophthalmopathy (dated by TCRdb to the late 2010s). For the wider study: Peripheral blood was collected at initial diagnosis, before any treatment. A discovery cohort of roughly 100 patients, approximately 45 with Graves' ophthalmopathy and 57 with stable Graves' hyperthyroidism, was used to find distinguishing TCR V-J signatures. An independent validation cohort of under 20 hyperthyroidism patients and about 15 patients who later progressed to ophthalmopathy tested prospective prediction of ophthalmopathy. The roughly 100 discovery patients were randomly divided into training and test sets at a 7:3 ratio. Thyroid tissue and blood T-cell repertoires from six Graves' hyperthyroidism patients were also compared in the study. After sampling, hyperthyroidism patients received methimazole starting at 30 mg daily, and ophthalmopathy patients received high-dose intravenous methylprednisolone. TCR Vbeta CDR3 sequencing of some 140 peripheral blood samples (over 40 ophthalmopathy, 75 to 85 hyperthyroidism and roughly 17 progressor patients) is reported in the paper. The paper as a whole reports these results and caveats: Sample size was not statistically predetermined, and blinding of investigators to group allocation was not performed. A 13 V-J signature model separated ophthalmopathy from stable hyperthyroidism, with 87.88% sensitivity and about 81% specificity in cross-validation and 80%/75% in testing. Most expanded thyroid clonotypes (frequency above 0.001) were also found in blood, which suggests that blood repertoires may mirror thyroid immune responses. In validation, the model predicted progression to ophthalmopathy with around 71% sensitivity and less than 75% specificity, a median of approximately 6.7 months before onset.

Moderately to severely active disease, a Clinical Activity Score of at least 3, a NOSPECS grade of at least 4, and a duration under 3 months were present in ophthalmopathy patients. Any patient with an uncontrolled infection, another autoimmune disease, pregnancy or lactation was excluded. Diagnoses relied on clinical symptoms, serum thyroxine and TRAb, thyroid ultrasound and orbital computed tomography. Ficoll-Paque density gradient centrifugation was used to isolate PBMCs from around 10 ml of fresh peripheral blood. Trizol reagent was used to extract total RNA, and RNA quality was then checked on an Agilent 2100 Bioanalyzer.

The chain couples TRBV6-5 to TRBJ2-5; matching of 6 bases hints at TRBD2 as the D gene. The receptor was derived from a middle-aged man with Graves' ophthalmopathy. The sample was blood. The encoded CDR3 is CASSYLLRGKETQYF. The DNA reads TGTGCCAGCAGTTACTTACTCCGGGGGAAAGAGACCCAGTACTTC.